This passage covers 9 T cell receptor beta chains from one sample sequenced in a study of blood T cell repertoires in COVID-19. Profiling relied on immunoSEQ multiplex PCR, and the TCRdb table lists in-frame clones only, not all of them. The data hold a few hundred thousand clones, with over 75% observed a single time. Sequenced input: PBMCs or T cells enriched from blood (not recorded which). The receptors were sampled from a middle-aged man in a cohort exposed to, infected with or recovered from COVID-19 (not recorded which).

The rearrangement joins TRBV6-1 to TRBJ2-7; a weak D match, TRBD2 (6 bases). V lost 3 bases, J lost 0 bases, and 9 bases lay in between. The CDR3 is made up of 14 amino acids. Germline V gene sequence: CDR1 MNHNS, CDR2 SASEGT. The CDR3 DNA follows: TGTGCCAGCAGTGAGCGGGGAAACTCCTACGAGCAGTACTTC. Protein sequence: CASSERGNSYEQYF.

The chain's CDR3 is CAWTGTSANEQFF. CDR3 DNA: TGTGCCTGGACTGGGACTAGCGCCAATGAGCAGTTCTTC. V and J are TRBV30 and TRBJ2-1; TRBD2 matches at 10 bases. Per the germline V gene, CDR1 is GTSNPN and CDR2 is SVGIG (reference sequence). J was trimmed by 6 bases and V by 4 bases; bases with no gene match: 3. The length of the CDR3 is 13 residues.

The V call is TRBV5-1, the J call TRBJ2-5, with D possibly matching TRBD1 (5 bases). Germline loops: CDR1 SGHRS, CDR2 YFSETQ. The CDR3 has 15 residues. Trimming stripped 0 bases from V and 4 bases from J, with 13 bases between. CDR3 nucleotides: TGCGCCAGCAGCTTGGGGCTGGGGCAGGGAGAGACCCAGTACTTC. Residues: CASSLGLGQGETQYF. The variable domain in full, completed from reference TRBV5-1 and TRBJ2-5, reads KAGVTQTPRYLIKTRGQQVTLSCSPISGHRSVSWYQQTPGQGLQFLFEYFSETQRNKGNFPGRFSGRQFSNSRSEMNVSTLELGDSALYLCASSLGLGQGETQYFGPGTRLLVL.

V gene TRBV5-1 combines with J gene TRBJ2-7, with 13 nucleotides matching TRBD2. Losses at the gene ends were 4 bases for V and 4 bases for J; bases not matched to a gene: 8. Germline values: CDR1 SGHRS, CDR2 YFSETQ. There are 16 residues in the CDR3. CDR3 residues: CASSPPGLAGVYEQYF. CDR3 nucleotide sequence: TGCGCCAGCAGCCCGCCCGGACTAGCGGGAGTTTACGAGCAGTACTTC. The full variable domain, rest sourced from reference TRBV5-1 and TRBJ2-7, is KAGVTQTPRYLIKTRGQQVTLSCSPISGHRSVSWYQQTPGQGLQFLFEYFSETQRNKGNFPGRFSGRQFSNSRSEMNVSTLELGDSALYLCASSPPGLAGVYEQYFGPGTRLTVT.

The chain couples TRBV5-1 to TRBJ2-7; TRBD2 matches at 11 bases. The CDR3 loop spans 14 amino acids. Trimming removed 1 base from V and 6 bases from J; junction bases left unmatched: 3. Germline values: CDR1 SGHRS, CDR2 YFSETQ. The CDR3 bases are TGCGCCAGCAGCTTGACTAGCGGGAGCGGCGAGCAGTACTTC. This codes for CASSLTSGSGEQYF.

The chain uses TRBV5-1 and TRBJ1-5, with a weak D call TRBD1 (5 bases). With 0 bases removed from V and 6 bases from J, the gap between germline ends came to 13 bases. The length of the CDR3 is 15 residues. Germline V gene sequence: CDR1 SGHRS, CDR2 YFSETQ. CDR3 amino acids: CASSLAGDRRQPQHF. Here the CDR3 DNA reads TGCGCCAGCAGCTTGGCGGGGGATCGGCGTCAGCCCCAGCATTTT.

This clone is a singleton in its sample. The identical CDR3 is also encoded by other nucleotide sequences in the sample. The rearrangement joins TRBV4-1 to TRBJ2-7, with D possibly TRBD1 on 5 matching bases. This CDR3 is built from 14 residues. Trimming pared 1 base from V and 1 base from J, leaving 8 bases between. Germline V CDR1 and CDR2: MGHRA, YSYEKL. The CDR3 DNA reads TGCGCCAGCAGCCAAGGCCAGGGTTCCTACGAGCAGTACTTC. Translation: CASSQGQGSYEQYF.

The chain uses TRBV6-1 and TRBJ1-2; D unresolved. From germline, CDR1 is MNHNS and CDR2 SASEGT. V gave up 1 base and J gave up 4 bases, with 4 bases separating them. The CDR3 is made up of 12 amino acids. The CDR3 coding sequence is TGTGCCAGCAGTGAAGGGCCCTATGGCTACACCTTC. Encoded protein: CASSEGPYGYTF.

This chain uses TRBV28 with TRBJ1-1; 11 bases are shared with TRBD1. The CDR3 covers 15 residues. Germline V gene data show CDR1 as MDHEN and CDR2 as SYDVKM. V gave up 6 bases and J gave up 4 bases; unmatched junction bases: 7. The CDR3 here is CASSPGGTGGTEAFF. In DNA, the CDR3 is TGTGCCAGCAGCCCTGGGGGGACAGGGGGCACTGAAGCTTTCTTT. Complete variable domain (other parts from reference TRBV28 and TRBJ1-1): DVKVTQSSRYLVKRTGEKVFLECVQDMDHENMFWYRQDPGLGLRLIYFSYDVKMKEKGDIPEGYSVSREKKERFSLILESASTNQTSMYLCASSPGGTGGTEAFFGQGTRLTVV.